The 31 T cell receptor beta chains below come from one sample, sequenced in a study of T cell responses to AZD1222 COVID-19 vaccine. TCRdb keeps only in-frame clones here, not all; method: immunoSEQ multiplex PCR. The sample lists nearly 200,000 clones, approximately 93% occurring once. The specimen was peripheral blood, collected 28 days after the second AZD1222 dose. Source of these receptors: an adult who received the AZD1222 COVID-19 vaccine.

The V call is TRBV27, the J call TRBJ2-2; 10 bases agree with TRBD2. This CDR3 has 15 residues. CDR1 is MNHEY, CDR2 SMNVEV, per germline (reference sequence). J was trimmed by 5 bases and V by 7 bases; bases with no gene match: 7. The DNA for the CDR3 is TGTGCCAGCATCGAGCGGGGGGGCGGAACCGGGGAGCTGTTTTTT. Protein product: CASIERGGGTGELFF.

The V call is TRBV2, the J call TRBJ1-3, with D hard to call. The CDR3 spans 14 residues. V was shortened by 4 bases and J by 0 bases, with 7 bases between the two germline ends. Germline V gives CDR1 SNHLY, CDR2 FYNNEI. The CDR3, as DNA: TGTGCCAGCAGTGTTGGGAGCTCTGGAAACACCATATATTTT. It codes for CASSVGSSGNTIYF.

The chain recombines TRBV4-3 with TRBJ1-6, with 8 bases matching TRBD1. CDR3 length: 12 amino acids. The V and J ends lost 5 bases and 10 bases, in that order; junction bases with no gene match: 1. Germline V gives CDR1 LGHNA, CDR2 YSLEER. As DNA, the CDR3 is TGCGCCAGCAGCGACAGGGGCTCACCCCTCCACTTT. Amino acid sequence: CASSDRGSPLHF.

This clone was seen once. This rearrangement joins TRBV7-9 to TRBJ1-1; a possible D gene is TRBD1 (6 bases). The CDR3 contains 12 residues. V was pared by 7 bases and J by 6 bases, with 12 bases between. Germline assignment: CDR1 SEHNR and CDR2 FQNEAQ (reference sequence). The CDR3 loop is CASTMSGAEAFF. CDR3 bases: TGTGCCAGCACCATGTCAGGGGCTGAAGCTTTCTTT. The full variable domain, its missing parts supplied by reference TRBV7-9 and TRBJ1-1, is DTGVSQNPRHKITKRGQNVTFRCDPISEHNRLYWYRQTLGQGPEFLTYFQNEAQLEKSRLLSDRFSAERPKGSFSTLEIQRTEQGDSAMYLCASTMSGAEAFFGQGTRLTVV.

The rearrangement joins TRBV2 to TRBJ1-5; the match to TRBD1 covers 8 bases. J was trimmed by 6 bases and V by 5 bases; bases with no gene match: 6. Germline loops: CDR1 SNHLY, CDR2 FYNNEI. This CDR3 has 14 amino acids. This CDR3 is CASSPRQGSQPQHF. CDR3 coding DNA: TGTGCCAGCAGTCCGAGACAGGGGAGTCAGCCCCAGCATTTT.

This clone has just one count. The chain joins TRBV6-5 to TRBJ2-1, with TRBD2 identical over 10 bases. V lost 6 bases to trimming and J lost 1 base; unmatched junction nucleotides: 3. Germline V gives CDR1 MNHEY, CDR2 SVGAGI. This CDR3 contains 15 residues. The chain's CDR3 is CASRGSGGSYNEQFF. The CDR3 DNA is TGTGCCAGCAGAGGTAGCGGGGGGTCCTACAATGAGCAGTTCTTC.

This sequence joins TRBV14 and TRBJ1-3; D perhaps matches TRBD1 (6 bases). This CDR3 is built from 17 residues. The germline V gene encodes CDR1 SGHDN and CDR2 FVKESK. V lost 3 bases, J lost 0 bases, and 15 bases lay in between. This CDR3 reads CASSQRGQPSSGNTIYF. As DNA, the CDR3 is TGTGCCAGCAGCCAGAGAGGACAGCCGAGCTCTGGAAACACCATATATTTT.

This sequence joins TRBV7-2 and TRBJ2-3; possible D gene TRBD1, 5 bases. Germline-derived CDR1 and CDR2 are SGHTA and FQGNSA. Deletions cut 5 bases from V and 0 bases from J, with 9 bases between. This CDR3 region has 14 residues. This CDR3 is CASSPQGSTDTQYF. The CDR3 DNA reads TGTGCCAGCAGCCCTCAGGGAAGCACAGATACGCAGTATTTT. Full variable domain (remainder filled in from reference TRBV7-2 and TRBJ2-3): GAGVSQSPSNKVTEKGKDVELRCDPISGHTALYWYRQSLGQGLEFLIYFQGNSAPDKSGLPSDRFSAERTGGSVSTLTIQRTQQEDSAVYLCASSPQGSTDTQYFGPGTRLTVL.

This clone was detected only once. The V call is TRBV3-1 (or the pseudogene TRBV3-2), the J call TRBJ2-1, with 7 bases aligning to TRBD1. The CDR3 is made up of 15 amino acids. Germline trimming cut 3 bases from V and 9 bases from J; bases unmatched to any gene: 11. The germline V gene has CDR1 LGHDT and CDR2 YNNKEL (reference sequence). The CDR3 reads CASSQTSQGGSEQFF. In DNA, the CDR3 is TGTGCCAGCAGCCAGACTTCTCAAGGGGGCTCTGAGCAGTTCTTC.

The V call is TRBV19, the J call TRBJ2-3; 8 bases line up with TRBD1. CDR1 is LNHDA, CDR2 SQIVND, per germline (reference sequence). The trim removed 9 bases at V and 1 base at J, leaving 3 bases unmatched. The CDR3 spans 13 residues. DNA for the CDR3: TGTGCCAGCCAGACAGGGGGCACAGATACGCAGTATTTT. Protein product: CASQTGGTDTQYF.

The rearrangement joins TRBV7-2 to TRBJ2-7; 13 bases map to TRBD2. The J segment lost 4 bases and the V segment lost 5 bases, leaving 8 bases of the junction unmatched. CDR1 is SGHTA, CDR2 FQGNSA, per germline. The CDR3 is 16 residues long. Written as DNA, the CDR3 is TGTGCCAGCAGCCGTGCCGGGACTAGCGGGGATTACGAGCAGTACTTC. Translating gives CASSRAGTSGDYEQYF.

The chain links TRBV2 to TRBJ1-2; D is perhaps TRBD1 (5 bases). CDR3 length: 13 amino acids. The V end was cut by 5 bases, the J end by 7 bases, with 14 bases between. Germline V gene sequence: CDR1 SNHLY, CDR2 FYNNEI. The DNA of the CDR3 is TGTGCCAGCAGTCCCGGGCCTGGGGGTGGCTACACCTTC. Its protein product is CASSPGPGGGYTF.

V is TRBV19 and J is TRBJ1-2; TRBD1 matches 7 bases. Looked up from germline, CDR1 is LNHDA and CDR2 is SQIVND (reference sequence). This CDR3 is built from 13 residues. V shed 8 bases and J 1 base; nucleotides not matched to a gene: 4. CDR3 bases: TGTGCCAGTCTTGACAGGGATAACTATGGCTACACCTTC. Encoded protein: CASLDRDNYGYTF.

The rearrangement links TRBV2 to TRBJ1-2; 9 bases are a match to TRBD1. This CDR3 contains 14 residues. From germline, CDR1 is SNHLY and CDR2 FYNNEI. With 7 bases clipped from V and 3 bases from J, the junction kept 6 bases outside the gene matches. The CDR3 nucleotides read TGTGCCAGCACCCTGGACAGGGGAGACTATGGCTACACCTTC. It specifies CASTLDRGDYGYTF. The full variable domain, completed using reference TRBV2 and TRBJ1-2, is EPEVTQTPSHQVTQMGQEVILRCVPISNHLYFYWYRQILGQKVEFLVSFYNNEISEKSEIFDDQFSVERPDGSNFTLKIRSTKLEDSAMYFCASTLDRGDYGYTFGSGTRLTVV.

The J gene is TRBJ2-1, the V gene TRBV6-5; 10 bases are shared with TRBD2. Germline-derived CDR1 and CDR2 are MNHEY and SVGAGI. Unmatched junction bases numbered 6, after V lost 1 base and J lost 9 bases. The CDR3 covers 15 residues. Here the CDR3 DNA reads TGTGCCAGCAGTTACTTGGCTAGCGGGGGTGGTGAGCAGTTCTTC. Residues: CASSYLASGGGEQFF.

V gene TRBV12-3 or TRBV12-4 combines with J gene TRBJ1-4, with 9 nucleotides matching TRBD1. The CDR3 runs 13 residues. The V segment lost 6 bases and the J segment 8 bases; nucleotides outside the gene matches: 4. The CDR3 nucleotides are TGTGCCAGCAGGGACAGGGGAGGGGAAAAACTGTTTTTT. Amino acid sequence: CASRDRGGEKLFF.

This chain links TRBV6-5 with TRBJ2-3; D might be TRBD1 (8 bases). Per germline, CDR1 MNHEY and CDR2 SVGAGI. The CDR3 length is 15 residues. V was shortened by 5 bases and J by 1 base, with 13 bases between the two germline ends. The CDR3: CASSIQGGGTDTQYF. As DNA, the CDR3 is TGTGCCAGCAGTATACAGGGGGGGGGCACAGATACGCAGTATTTT.

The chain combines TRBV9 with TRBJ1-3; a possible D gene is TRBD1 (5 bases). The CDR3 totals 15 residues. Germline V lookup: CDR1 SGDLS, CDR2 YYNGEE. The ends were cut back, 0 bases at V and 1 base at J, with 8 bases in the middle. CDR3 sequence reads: CASSVAWGSGNTIYF. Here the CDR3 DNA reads TGTGCCAGCAGCGTAGCCTGGGGGTCTGGAAACACCATATATTTT.

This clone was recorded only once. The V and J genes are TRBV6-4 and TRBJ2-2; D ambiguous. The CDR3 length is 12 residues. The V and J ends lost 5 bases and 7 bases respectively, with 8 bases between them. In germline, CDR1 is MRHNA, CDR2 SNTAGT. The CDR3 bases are TGTGCCAGCAGTTCAATACTCGGGGAGCTGTTTTTT. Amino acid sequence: CASSSILGELFF.

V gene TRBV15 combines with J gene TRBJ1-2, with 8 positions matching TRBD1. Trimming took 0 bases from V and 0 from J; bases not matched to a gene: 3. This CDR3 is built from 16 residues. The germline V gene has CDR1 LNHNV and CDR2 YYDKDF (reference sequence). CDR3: CATSRDAGGANYGYTF. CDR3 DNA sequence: TGTGCCACCAGCAGAGACGCAGGGGGCGCTAACTATGGCTACACCTTC.

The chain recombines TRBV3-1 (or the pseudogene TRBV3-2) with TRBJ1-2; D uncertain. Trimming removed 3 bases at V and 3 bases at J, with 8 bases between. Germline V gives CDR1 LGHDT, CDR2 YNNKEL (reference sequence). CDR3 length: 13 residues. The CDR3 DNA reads TGTGCCAGCAGCCAGGCGTTGGACTATGGCTACACCTTC. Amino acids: CASSQALDYGYTF.

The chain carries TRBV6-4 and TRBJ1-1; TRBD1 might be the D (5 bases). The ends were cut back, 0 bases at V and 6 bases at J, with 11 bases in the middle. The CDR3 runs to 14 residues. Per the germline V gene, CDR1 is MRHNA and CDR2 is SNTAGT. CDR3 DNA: TGTGCCAGCAGTGACTCAGCTGGGGACGCTGAAGCTTTCTTT. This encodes CASSDSAGDAEAFF.

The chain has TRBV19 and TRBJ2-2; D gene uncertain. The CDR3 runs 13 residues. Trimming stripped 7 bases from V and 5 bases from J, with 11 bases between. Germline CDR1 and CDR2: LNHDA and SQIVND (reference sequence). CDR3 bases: TGTGCCAGTACCCACGGTAGGACCGGGGAGCTGTTTTTT. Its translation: CASTHGRTGELFF.

The CDR3 here is CASSSTLAGTDTQYF. The CDR3 DNA is TGTGCCAGCAGTTCAACTTTAGCGGGCACAGATACGCAGTATTTT. The chain employs TRBV27 and TRBJ2-3, with TRBD2 as a possible D gene (6 bases). Trimming removed 4 bases at V and 1 base at J, with 12 bases between. This CDR3 has 15 residues. The germline gives CDR1 MNHEY, CDR2 SMNVEV (reference sequence).

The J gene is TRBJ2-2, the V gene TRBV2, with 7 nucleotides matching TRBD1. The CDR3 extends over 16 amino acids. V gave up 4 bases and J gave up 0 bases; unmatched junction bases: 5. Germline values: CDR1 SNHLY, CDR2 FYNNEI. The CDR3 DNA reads TGTGCCAGCAGTGGGTTGGGACAGACGAACACCGGGGAGCTGTTTTTT. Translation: CASSGLGQTNTGELFF. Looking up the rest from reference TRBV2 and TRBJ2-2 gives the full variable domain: EPEVTQTPSHQVTQMGQEVILRCVPISNHLYFYWYRQILGQKVEFLVSFYNNEISEKSEIFDDQFSVERPDGSNFTLKIRSTKLEDSAMYFCASSGLGQTNTGELFFGEGSRLTVL.

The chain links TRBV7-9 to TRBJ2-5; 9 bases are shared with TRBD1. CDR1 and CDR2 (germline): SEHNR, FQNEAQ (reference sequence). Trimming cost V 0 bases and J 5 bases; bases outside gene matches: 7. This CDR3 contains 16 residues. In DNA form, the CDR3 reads TGTGCCAGCAGCTTAGCCAATACAGGGGGCGAGGAGACCCAGTACTTC. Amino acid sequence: CASSLANTGGEETQYF.

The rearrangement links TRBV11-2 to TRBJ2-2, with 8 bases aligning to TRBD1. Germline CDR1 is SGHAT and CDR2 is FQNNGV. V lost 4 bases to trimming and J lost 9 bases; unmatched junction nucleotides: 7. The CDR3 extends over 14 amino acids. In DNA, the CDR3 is TGTGCCAGCAGCTGGCAGGGGGCGCCCCGGGAGCTGTTTTTT. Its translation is CASSWQGAPRELFF.

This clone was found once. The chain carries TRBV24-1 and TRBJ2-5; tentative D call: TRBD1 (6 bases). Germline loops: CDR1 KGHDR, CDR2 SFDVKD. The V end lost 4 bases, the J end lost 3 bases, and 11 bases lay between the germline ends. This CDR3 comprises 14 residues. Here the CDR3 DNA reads TGTGCCACCAGTGAGTCCACAGGGAAAGAGACCCAGTACTTC. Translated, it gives CATSESTGKETQYF.

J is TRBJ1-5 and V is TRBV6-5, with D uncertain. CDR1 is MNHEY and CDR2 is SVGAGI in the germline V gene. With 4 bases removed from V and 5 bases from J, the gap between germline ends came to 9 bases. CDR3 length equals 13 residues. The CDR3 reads CASSLDPHQPQHF. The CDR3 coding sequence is TGTGCCAGCAGTTTGGATCCTCATCAGCCCCAGCATTTT.

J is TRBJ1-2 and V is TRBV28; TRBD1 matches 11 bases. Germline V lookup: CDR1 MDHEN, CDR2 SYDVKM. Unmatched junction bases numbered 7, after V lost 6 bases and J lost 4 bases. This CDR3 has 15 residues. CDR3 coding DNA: TGTGCCAGCAGCGGGGACAGGGGGGCAAGCTATGGCTACACCTTC. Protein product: CASSGDRGASYGYTF.

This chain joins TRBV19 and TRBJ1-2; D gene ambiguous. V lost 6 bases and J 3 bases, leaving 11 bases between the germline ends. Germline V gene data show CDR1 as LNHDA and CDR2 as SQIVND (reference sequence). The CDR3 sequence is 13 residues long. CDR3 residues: CASSAAYDYGYTF. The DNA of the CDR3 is TGTGCCAGTAGCGCGGCGTATGACTATGGCTACACCTTC.